This entry features one T cell receptor (beta chain) sequence. This specimen comes from a study of T cell responses to AZD1222 COVID-19 vaccine. Trimming shortened V by 2 bases and J by 4 bases, and 6 bases separated the two germline ends. CDR3 length equals 13 residues. CDR1 is MNHEY, CDR2 SMNVEV, per germline (reference sequence). Method: immunoSEQ multiplex PCR; TCRdb's copy keeps in-frame clones and lacks some. This table has tens of thousands of clones, roughly 90% appearing once. The material sequenced was peripheral blood, taken 28 days after the second AZD1222 dose. The chain carries TRBV27 and TRBJ1-5; no clear D. The clonotype originates from an adult who received the AZD1222 COVID-19 vaccine. This chain's CDR3 is CASSLGSNQPQHF. The CDR3 nucleotides are TGTGCCAGCAGTTTAGGCAGTAATCAGCCCCAGCATTTT.